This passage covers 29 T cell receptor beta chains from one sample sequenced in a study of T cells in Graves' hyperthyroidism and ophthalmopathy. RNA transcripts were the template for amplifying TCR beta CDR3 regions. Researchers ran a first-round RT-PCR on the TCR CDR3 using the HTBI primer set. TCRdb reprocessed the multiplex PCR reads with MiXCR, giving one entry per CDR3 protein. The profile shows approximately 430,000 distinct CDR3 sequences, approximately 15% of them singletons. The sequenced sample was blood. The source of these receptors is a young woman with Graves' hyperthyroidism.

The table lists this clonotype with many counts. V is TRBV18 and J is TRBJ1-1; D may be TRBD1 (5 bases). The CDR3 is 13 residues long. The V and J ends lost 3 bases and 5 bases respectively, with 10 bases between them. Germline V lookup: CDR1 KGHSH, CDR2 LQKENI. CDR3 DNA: TGTGCCAGCTCACCGGCAGGGAAGACTGAAGCTTTCTTT. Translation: CASSPAGKTEAFF. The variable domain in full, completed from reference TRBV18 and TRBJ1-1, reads NAGVMQNPRHLVRRRGQEARLRCSPMKGHSHVYWYRQLPEEGLKFMVYLQKENIIDESGMPKERFSAEFPKEGPSILRIQQVVRGDSAAYFCASSPAGKTEAFFGQGTRLTVV.

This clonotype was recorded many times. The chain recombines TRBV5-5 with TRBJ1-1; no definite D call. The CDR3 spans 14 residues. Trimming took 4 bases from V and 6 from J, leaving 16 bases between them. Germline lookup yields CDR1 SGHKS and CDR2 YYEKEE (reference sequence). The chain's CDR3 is CASSPLRDAPEAFF. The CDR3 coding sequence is TGTGCCAGCAGCCCATTACGGGATGCCCCTGAAGCTTTCTTT. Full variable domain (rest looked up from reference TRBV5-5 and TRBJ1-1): DAGVTQSPTHLIKTRGQQVTLRCSPISGHKSVSWYQQVLGQGPQFIFQYYEKEERGRGNFPDRFSARQFPNYSSELNVNALLLGDSALYLCASSPLRDAPEAFFGQGTRLTVV.

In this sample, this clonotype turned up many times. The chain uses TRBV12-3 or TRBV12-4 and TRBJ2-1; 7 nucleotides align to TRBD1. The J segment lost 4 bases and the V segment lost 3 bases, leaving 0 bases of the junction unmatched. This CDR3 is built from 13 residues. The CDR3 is CASSLDRYNEQFF. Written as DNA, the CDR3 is TGTGCCAGCAGTTTGGACAGGTACAATGAGCAGTTCTTC.

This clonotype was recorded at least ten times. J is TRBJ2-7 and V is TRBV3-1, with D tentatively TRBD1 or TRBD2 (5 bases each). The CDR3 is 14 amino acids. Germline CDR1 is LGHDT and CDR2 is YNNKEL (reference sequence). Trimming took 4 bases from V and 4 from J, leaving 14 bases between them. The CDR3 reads CASSRTGTDYEQYF. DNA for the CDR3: TGTGCCAGCAGCCGGACCGGGACGGATTACGAGCAGTACTTC.

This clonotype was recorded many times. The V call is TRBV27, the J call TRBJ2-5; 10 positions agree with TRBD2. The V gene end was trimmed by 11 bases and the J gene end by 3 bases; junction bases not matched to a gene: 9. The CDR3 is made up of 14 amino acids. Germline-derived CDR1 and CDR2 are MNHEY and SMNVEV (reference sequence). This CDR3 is CACPRGTSEETQYF. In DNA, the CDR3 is TGTGCCTGCCCAAGGGGGACTAGCGAAGAGACCCAGTACTTC.

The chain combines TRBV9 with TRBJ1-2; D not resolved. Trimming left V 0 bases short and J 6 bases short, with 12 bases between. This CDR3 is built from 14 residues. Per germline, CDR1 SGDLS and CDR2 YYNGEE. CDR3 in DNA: TGTGCCAGCAGCGTAGTGCCGGGATCGGATGGCTACACCTTC. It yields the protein CASSVVPGSDGYTF.

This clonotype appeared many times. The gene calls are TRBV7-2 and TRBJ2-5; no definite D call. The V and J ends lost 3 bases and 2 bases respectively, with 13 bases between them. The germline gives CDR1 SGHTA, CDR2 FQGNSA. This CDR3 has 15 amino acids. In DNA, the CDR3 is TGTGCCAGCAGCTTCCAACGCTCGTTACAAGAGACCCAGTACTTC. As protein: CASSFQRSLQETQYF.

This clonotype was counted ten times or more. The CDR3 nucleotides read TGCAGTGCACTGGGACAGGGGGTTTACGAGCAGTACTTC. Its protein is CSALGQGVYEQYF. This chain joins TRBV20-1 and TRBJ2-7; TRBD1 aligns across 11 bases. V shed 6 bases, J shed 4 bases, and the junction held 5 bases outside the gene matches. The CDR3 covers 13 residues. In germline, CDR1 is DFQATT, CDR2 SNEGSKA (reference sequence).

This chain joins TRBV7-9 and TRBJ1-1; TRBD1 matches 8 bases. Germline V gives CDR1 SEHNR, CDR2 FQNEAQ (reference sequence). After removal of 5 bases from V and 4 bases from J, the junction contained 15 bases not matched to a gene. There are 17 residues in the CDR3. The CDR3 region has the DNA TGTGCCAGCAGCAAAAATGGACAGGGTGGAGCAAGCACTGAAGCTTTCTTT. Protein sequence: CASSKNGQGGASTEAFF.

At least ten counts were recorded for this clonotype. CDR3 residues: CASSFTGGGDTQYF. CDR3 DNA sequence: TGCGCCAGCAGCTTTACAGGAGGTGGTGATACGCAGTATTTT. J is TRBJ2-3 and V is TRBV5-1; D is perhaps TRBD1 or TRBD2 (5 bases each). This CDR3 is built from 14 residues. With 2 bases removed from V and 6 bases from J, the gap between germline ends came to 13 bases. Per the germline V gene, CDR1 is SGHRS and CDR2 is YFSETQ.

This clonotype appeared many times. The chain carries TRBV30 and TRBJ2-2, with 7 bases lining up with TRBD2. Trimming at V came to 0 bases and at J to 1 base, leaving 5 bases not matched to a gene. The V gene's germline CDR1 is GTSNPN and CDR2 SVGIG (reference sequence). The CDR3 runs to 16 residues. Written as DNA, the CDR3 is TGTGCCTGGAGTGTACAACGCGGGGGGAACACCGGGGAGCTGTTTTTT. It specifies CAWSVQRGGNTGELFF. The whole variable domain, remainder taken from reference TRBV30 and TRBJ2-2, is SQTIHQWPATLVQPVGSPLSLECTVEGTSNPNLYWYRQAAGRGLQLLFYSVGIGQISSEVPQNLSASRPQDRQFILSSKKLLLSDSGFYLCAWSVQRGGNTGELFFGEGSRLTVL.

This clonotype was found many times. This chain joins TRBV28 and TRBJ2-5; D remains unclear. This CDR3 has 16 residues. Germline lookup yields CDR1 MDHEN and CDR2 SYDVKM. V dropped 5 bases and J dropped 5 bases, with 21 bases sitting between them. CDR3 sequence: CASSLTLTGARETQYF. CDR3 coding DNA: TGTGCCAGCAGTCTAACCCTGACTGGAGCGAGGGAGACCCAGTACTTC.

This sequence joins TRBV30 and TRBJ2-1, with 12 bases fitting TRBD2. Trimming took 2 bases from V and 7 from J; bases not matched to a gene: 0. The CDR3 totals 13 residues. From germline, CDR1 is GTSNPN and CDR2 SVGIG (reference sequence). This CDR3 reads CAWSTSGRNEQFF. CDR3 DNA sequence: TGTGCCTGGAGTACTAGCGGGAGGAATGAGCAGTTCTTC. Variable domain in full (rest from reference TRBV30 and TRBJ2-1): SQTIHQWPATLVQPVGSPLSLECTVEGTSNPNLYWYRQAAGRGLQLLFYSVGIGQISSEVPQNLSASRPQDRQFILSSKKLLLSDSGFYLCAWSTSGRNEQFFGPGTRLTVL.

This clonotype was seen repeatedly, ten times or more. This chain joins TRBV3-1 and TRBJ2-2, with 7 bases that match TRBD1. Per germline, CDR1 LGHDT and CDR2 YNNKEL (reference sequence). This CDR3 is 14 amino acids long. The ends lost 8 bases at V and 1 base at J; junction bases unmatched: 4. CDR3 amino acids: CASVNRGNTGELFF. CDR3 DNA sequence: TGTGCCAGCGTTAACAGGGGGAACACCGGGGAGCTGTTTTTT.

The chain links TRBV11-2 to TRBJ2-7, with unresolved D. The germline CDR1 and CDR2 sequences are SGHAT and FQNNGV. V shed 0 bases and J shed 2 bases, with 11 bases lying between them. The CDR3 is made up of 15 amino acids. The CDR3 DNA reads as TGTGCCAGCAGCTTAGATCGATCCAGAACCTACGAGCAGTACTTC. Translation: CASSLDRSRTYEQYF. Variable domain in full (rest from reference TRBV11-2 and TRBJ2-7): EAGVAQSPRYKIIEKRQSVAFWCNPISGHATLYWYQQILGQGPKLLIQFQNNGVVDDSQLPKDRFSAERLKGVDSTLKIQPAKLEDSAVYLCASSLDRSRTYEQYFGPGTRLTVT.

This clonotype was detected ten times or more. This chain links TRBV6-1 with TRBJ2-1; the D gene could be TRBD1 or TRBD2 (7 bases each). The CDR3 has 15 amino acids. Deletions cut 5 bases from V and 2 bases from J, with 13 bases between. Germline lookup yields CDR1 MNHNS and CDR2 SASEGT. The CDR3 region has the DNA TGTGCCAGCAGTTCCAGGGGGGGTACCTACAATGAGCAGTTCTTC. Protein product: CASSSRGGTYNEQFF.

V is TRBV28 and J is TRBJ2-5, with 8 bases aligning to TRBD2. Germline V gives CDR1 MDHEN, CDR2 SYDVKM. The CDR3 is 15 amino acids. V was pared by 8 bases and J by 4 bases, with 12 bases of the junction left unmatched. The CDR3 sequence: CASLEHGRAGETQYF. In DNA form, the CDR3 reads TGTGCCAGCCTCGAGCACGGGAGGGCCGGAGAGACCCAGTACTTC.

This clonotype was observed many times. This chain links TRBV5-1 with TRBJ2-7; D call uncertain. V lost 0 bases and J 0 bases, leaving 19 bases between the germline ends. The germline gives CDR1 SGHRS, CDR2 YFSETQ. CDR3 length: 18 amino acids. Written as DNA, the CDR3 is TGCGCCAGCAGCTTGGGGAGCCTCGGTGGGTCGGACTCCTACGAGCAGTACTTC. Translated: CASSLGSLGGSDSYEQYF.

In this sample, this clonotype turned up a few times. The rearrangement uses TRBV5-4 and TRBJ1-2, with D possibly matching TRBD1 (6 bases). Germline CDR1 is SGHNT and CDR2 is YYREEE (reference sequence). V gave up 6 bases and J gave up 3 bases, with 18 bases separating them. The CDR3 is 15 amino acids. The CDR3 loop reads CASTTLRYRDYGYTF. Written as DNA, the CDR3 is TGTGCCAGCACCACCCTCCGTTACAGGGACTATGGCTACACCTTC.

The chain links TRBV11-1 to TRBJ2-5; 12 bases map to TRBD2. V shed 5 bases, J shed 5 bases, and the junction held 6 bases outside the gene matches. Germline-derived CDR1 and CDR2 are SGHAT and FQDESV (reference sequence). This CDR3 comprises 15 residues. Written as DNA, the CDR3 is TGTGCCAGCAGCCAAGGACTAGCGGGGTGGGAGACCCAGTACTTC. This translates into CASSQGLAGWETQYF.

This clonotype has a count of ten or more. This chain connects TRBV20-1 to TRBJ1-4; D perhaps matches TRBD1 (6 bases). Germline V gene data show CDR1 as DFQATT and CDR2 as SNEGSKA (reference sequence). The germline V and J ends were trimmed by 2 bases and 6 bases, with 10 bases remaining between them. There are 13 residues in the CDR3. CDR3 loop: CSARTGSDEKLFF. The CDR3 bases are TGCAGTGCTAGAACAGGGTCCGATGAAAAACTGTTTTTT.

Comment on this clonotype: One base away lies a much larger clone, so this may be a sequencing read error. This CDR3 is CSANLQGAATSEKLFF. Here the CDR3 DNA reads TGCAGTGCAAACTTACAGGGGGCGGCAACTAGTGAAAAACTGTTTTTT. The chain is built from TRBV20-1 and TRBJ1-4, with 9 bases fitting TRBD1. The CDR3 spans 16 residues. Germline V CDR1 and CDR2: DFQATT, SNEGSKA (reference sequence).

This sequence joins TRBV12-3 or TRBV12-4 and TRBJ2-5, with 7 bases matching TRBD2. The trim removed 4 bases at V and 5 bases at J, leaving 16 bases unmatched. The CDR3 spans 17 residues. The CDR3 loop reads CASSYGTVSSGGETQYF. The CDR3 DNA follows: TGTGCCAGCAGTTATGGGACGGTATCTTCGGGAGGTGAGACCCAGTACTTC.

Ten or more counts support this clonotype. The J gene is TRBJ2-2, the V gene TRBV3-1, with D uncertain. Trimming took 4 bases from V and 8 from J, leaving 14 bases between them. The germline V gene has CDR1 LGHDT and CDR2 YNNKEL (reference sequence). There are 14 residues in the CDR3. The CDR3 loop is CASSPPTTGGELFF. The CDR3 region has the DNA TGTGCCAGCAGCCCCCCGACCACCGGGGGGGAGCTGTTTTTT. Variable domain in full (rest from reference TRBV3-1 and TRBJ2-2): DTAVSQTPKYLVTQMGNDKSIKCEQNLGHDTMYWYKQDSKKFLKIMFSYNNKELIINETVPNRFSPKSPDKAHLNLHINSLELGDSAVYFCASSPPTTGGELFFGEGSRLTVL.

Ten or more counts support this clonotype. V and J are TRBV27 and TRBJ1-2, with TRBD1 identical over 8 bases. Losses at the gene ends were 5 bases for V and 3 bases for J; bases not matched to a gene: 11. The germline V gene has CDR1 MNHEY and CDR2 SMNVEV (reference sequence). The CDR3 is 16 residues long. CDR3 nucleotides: TGTGCCAGCAGTCCCTCGACAGGGGAGGAAGACTATGGCTACACCTTC. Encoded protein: CASSPSTGEEDYGYTF.

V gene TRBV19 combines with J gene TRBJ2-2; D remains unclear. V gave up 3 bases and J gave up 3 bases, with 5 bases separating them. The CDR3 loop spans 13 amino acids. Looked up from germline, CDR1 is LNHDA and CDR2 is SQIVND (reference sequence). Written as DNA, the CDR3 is TGTGCCAGTAGTATCATCGACACCGGGGAGCTGTTTTTT. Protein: CASSIIDTGELFF.

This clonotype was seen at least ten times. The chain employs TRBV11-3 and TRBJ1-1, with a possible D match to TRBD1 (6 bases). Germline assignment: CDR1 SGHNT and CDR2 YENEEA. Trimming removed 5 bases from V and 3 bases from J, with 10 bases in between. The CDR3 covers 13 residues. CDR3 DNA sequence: TGTGCCAGCAGCCTGGACAGAGACACTGAAGCTTTCTTT. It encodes CASSLDRDTEAFF.

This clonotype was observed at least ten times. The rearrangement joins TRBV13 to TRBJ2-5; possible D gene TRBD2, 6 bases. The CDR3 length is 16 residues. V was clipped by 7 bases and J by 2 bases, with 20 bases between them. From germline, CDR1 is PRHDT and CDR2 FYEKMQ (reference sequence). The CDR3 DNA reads TGTGCCAGCACCCTCAGGCTGGGGGGTCCACAAGAGACCCAGTACTTC. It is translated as CASTLRLGGPQETQYF.

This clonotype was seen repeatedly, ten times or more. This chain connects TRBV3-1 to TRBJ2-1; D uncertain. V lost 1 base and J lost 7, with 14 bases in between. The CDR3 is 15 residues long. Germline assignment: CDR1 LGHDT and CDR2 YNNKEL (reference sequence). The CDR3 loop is CASSQVASGLNEQFF. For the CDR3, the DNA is TGTGCCAGCAGCCAAGTCGCTAGTGGCTTAAATGAGCAGTTCTTC.